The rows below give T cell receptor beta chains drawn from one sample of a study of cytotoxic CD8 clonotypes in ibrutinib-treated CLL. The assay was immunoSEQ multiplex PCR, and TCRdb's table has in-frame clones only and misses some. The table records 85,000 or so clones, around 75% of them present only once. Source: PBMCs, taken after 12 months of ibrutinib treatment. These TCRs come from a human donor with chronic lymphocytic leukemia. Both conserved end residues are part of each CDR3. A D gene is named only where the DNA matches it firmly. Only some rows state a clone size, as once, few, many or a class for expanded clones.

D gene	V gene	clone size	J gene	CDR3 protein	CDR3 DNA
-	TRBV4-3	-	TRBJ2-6	CASSQEEGSGANVLTF	TGCGCCAGCAGCCAGGAAGAGGGATCTGGGGCCAACGTCCTGACTTTC
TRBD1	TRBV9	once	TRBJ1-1	CASSSRQGAGAEAFF	TGTGCCAGCAGCTCCCGACAGGGGGCTGGGGCTGAAGCTTTCTTT
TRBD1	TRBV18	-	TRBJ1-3	CASSPTTGPGTGNTIYF	TGTGCCAGCTCACCAACGACAGGGCCCGGGACTGGAAACACCATATATTTT
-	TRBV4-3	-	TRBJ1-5	CASSQEERQPQHF	TGCGCCAGCAGCCAAGAGGAGCGTCAGCCCCAGCATTTT
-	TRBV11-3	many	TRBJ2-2	CASSPRGGTRGELFF	TGTGCCAGCAGCCCACGAGGCGGGACCAGGGGGGAGCTGTTTTTT
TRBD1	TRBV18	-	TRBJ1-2	CASSPLEGADYGYTF	TGTGCCAGCTCACCACTTGAGGGGGCAGACTATGGCTACACCTTC
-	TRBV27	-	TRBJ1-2	CASSLPDWAVTF	TGTGCCAGCAGTTTACCGGACTGGGCTGTCACCTTC
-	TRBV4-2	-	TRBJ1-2	CASSQEIGPYGYTF	TGTGCCAGCAGCCAAGAGATAGGGCCCTATGGCTACACCTTC
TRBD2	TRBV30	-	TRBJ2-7	CAWTLGASGAYEQYF	TGTGCCTGGACCCTAGGGGCTAGCGGGGCCTACGAGCAGTACTTC
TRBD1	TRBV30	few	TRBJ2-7	CAWSYRTGWIEQYF	TGTGCCTGGAGTTACCGGACAGGGTGGATCGAGCAGTACTTC
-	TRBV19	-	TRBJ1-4	CASSIRPGEKLFF	TGTGCCAGTAGTATCCGGCCCGGAGAAAAACTGTTTTTT
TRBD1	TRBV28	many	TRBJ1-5	CASKGGQLSNQPQHF	TGTGCCAGCAAGGGGGGACAGCTTAGCAATCAGCCCCAGCATTTT
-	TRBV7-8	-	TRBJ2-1	CASSLARGNEQFF	TGTGCCAGCAGCTTAGCGAGGGGTAATGAGCAGTTCTTC
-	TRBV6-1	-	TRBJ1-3	CASTDSGNTIYF	TGTGCCAGCACCGACTCTGGAAACACCATATATTTT
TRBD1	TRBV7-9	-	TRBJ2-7	CASSLGQGAPYEQYF	TGTGCCAGCAGCTTAGGGCAGGGGGCTCCCTACGAGCAGTACTTC
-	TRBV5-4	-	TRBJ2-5	CASTPDSPYGTQYF	TGTGCCAGCACGCCGGACTCCCCATACGGGACCCAGTACTTC
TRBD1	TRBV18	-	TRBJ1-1	CASSLRTGANTEAFF	TGTGCCAGCTCACTCCGGACAGGGGCGAACACTGAAGCTTTCTTT
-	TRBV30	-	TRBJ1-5	CAWSRTLGGNQPQHF	TGTGCCTGGAGTCGGACCCTGGGGGGCAATCAGCCCCAGCATTTT
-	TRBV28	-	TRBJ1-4	CASMGRVNEKLFF	TGTGCCAGCATGGGGAGGGTCAATGAAAAACTGTTTTTT
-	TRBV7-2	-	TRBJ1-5	CASSPRAGQPQHF	TGTGCCAGCAGCCCGAGGGCGGGCCAGCCCCAGCATTTT
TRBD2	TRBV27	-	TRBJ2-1	CASSPWGTRDMNEQFF	TGTGCCAGCAGCCCGTGGGGGACTAGAGATATGAATGAGCAGTTCTTC
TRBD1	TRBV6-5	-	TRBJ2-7	CASGAGQEYEQYF	TGTGCCAGCGGGGCGGGACAGGAATACGAGCAGTACTTC
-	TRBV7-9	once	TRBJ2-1	CASSSRTYEQFF	TGTGCCAGCAGTAGTCGGACGTATGAGCAGTTCTTC
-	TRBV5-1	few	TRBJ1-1	CASSLAWGRPTEAFF	TGCGCCAGCAGCTTGGCTTGGGGGCGCCCCACTGAAGCTTTCTTT
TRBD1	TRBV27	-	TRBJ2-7	CASSLRTGGTYEQYF	TGTGCCAGCAGTTTACGGACAGGGGGCACCTACGAGCAGTACTTC
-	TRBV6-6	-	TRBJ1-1	CASRQTGLEAFF	TGTGCCAGCAGACAAACAGGGCTTGAAGCTTTCTTT
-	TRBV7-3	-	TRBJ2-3	CASSTTVGTDTQYF	TGTGCCAGCAGCACCACTGTGGGCACAGATACGCAGTATTTT
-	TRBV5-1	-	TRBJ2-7	CASSWDPLGYEQYF	TGCGCCAGCAGCTGGGACCCGCTTGGGTACGAGCAGTACTTC
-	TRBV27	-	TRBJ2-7	CASSLWRDNHYEQYF	TGTGCCAGCAGTTTATGGAGGGACAACCATTACGAGCAGTACTTC
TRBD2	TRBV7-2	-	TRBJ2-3	CASSHTRLAGGPTDTQYF	TGTGCCAGCAGCCACACCCGGCTAGCGGGAGGGCCCACAGATACGCAGTATTTT
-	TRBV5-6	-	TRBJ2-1	CASSLWGATEFF	TGTGCCAGCAGCTTATGGGGGGCCACGGAGTTCTTC
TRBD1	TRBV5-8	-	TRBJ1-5	CASSSQTGNQPQHF	TGTGCCAGCAGCTCACAGACAGGGAATCAGCCCCAGCATTTT
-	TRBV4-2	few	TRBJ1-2	CASSQDVAANYGYTF	TGTGCCAGCAGCCAAGATGTAGCAGCAAACTATGGCTACACCTTC
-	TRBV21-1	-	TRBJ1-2	CASRPRRSGYTF	TGTGCCAGCCGACCGAGGCGTAGTGGCTACACCTTC
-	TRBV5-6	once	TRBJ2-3	CASSLVGGAEGTQYF	TGTGCCAGCAGCTTGGTCGGCGGGGCGGAGGGTACGCAGTATTTT
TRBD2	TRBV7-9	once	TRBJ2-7	CASSFLGLAGHEQYF	TGTGCCAGCAGCTTTCTGGGACTAGCGGGACACGAGCAGTACTTC
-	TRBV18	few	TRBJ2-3	CASSPVGLAKGTQYF	TGTGCCAGCTCACCAGTGGGTCTAGCGAAGGGTACGCAGTATTTT
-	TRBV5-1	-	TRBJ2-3	CASSSRAADTQYF	TGCGCCAGCAGCTCCCGGGCCGCAGATACGCAGTATTTT
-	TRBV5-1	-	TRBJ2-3	CASSRAQTTDTQYF	TGCGCCAGCAGCCGGGCCCAGACCACAGATACGCAGTATTTT
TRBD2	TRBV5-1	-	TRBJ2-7	CASSPGAGGNSYEQYF	TGCGCCAGCAGCCCGGGAGCGGGAGGAAACTCCTACGAGCAGTACTTC
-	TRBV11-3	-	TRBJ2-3	CASSPDGSTDTQYF	TGTGCCAGCAGCCCTGACGGGAGCACAGATACGCAGTATTTT
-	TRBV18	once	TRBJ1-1	CASSPNTRTRGAFF	TGTGCCAGCTCACCGAACACCAGGACGAGGGGTGCTTTCTTT
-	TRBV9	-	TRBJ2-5	CASSPEGGGAYQETQYF	TGTGCCAGCAGCCCCGAAGGGGGAGGAGCCTACCAAGAGACCCAGTACTTC
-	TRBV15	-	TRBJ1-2	CATSRDLNYGYTF	TGTGCCACCAGCAGAGACCTCAACTATGGCTACACCTTC
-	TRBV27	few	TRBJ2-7	CASQWTQGPYEQYF	TGTGCCAGCCAGTGGACCCAGGGGCCCTACGAGCAGTACTTC
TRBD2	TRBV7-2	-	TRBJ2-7	CASRPVAGAGEQYF	TGTGCCAGCAGACCGGTAGCGGGAGCCGGCGAGCAGTACTTC